These 5 T cell receptor beta chains were sequenced from one sample in a study of T cells in Graves' hyperthyroidism and ophthalmopathy. The investigators amplified TCR beta CDR3 regions from RNA transcripts. Researchers ran a first-round RT-PCR on the TCR CDR3 using the HTBI primer set. TCRdb processed the multiplex PCR reads anew with MiXCR; each CDR3 protein has one entry. The sample records around 700,000 distinct CDR3 sequences, about 17% being singletons. The sequenced material came from blood. The receptors come from a woman in her fifties or sixties with Graves' hyperthyroidism that later progressed to Graves' ophthalmopathy.

This clonotype was observed many times. The chain carries TRBV7-3 and TRBJ2-1; D is unclear. The V and J ends lost 6 bases and 8 bases respectively, with 23 bases between them. This CDR3 is built from 16 residues. The germline V gene has CDR1 SGHTA and CDR2 FQGTGA. Here the CDR3 reads CASSPQVALSPHEQFF. As DNA, the CDR3 is TGTGCCAGCAGTCCCCAGGTCGCGCTATCCCCGCATGAGCAGTTCTTC.

The sample holds a few counts of this clonotype. The chain carries TRBV5-5 and TRBJ2-3; TRBD2 matches at 12 bases. CDR1 is SGHKS and CDR2 is YYEKEE in the germline V gene (reference sequence). With V trimmed by 2 bases and J by 0 bases, 4 bases remained unmatched. The CDR3 consists of 17 residues. CDR3 DNA sequence: TGTGCCAGCAGCTTCATTCTAGCGGGGGGGAGCACAGATACGCAGTATTTT. Translation gives CASSFILAGGSTDTQYF.

This clonotype turned up a few times. The chain employs TRBV4-1 and TRBJ2-3; 7 nucleotides line up with TRBD1. The length of the CDR3 is 16 residues. After removal of 2 bases from V and 3 bases from J, the junction contained 8 bases not matched to a gene. Per germline, CDR1 MGHRA and CDR2 YSYEKL. Written as DNA, the CDR3 is TGCGCCAGCAGCCAACAAAGTGGACAGGCAACAGATACGCAGTATTTT. Amino acid sequence: CASSQQSGQATDTQYF.

On this clonotype: A much larger clone differs by one base, so this may be a read error. The chain carries TRBV2 and TRBJ1-1; maybe TRBD1 (5 bases). The CDR3 is 13 amino acids. Germline loops: CDR1 SNHLY, CDR2 FYNNEI. In DNA, the CDR3 is TGTGCCAGCCTAAGGGACCCGAACACTGAAGCTTCCTTT. Its translation is CASLRDPNTEASF.

This chain connects TRBV20-1 to TRBJ2-1; 7 bases match TRBD1. V lost 5 bases to trimming and J lost 3 bases; unmatched junction nucleotides: 13. This CDR3 is built from 16 residues. Germline V gives CDR1 DFQATT, CDR2 SNEGSKA (reference sequence). The DNA of the CDR3 is TGCAGTGCTGCCGACGTCGGGACAGCACTCTACAATGAGCAGTTCTTC. It encodes CSAADVGTALYNEQFF.